Below are 3 T cell receptor beta chains sequenced from a single sample in a study of PD-1 blockade in mismatch repair-deficient tumors. Only in-frame clones appear in the TCRdb table, and some are missing; sequencing was by immunoSEQ multiplex PCR. The sample records 77,000 or so clones, roughly 80% being singletons. This specimen was peripheral blood, taken 44 weeks after starting pembrolizumab. The receptors come from an adult with mismatch repair-deficient cancer.

V is TRBV11-3 and J is TRBJ2-5; D is perhaps TRBD2 (6 bases). Trimming shortened V by 4 bases and J by 2 bases, and 11 bases separated the two germline ends. The CDR3 is made up of 14 amino acids. Germline V lookup: CDR1 SGHNT, CDR2 YENEEA. CDR3 in DNA: TGTGCCAGCAGCTCATGGGACTCGCAAGAGACCCAGTACTTC. Translation gives CASSSWDSQETQYF.

The chain has TRBV21-1 and TRBJ2-1; the table gives TRBD2 as D, unverified against the DNA. TRBV21-1 is noted as a pseudogene. This CDR3 comprises 16 residues. The CDR3 bases are TGTGCCAGCCTATTCTCCACGGGACTTTCCTACAATGAGCAGTTCTTC. This codes for CASLFSTGLSYNEQFF.

The CDR3 sequence: CASSSGPTDTQYF. The CDR3 nucleotides are TGTGCCAGCAGTTCTGGCCCAACAGATACGCAGTATTTT. The chain joins TRBV6-6 to TRBJ2-3; D not certain. Trimming left V 4 bases short and J 3 bases short, with 8 bases between. Per germline, CDR1 MNHNY and CDR2 SVGAGI (reference sequence). The CDR3 has 13 amino acids.